The clone carrying this T cell receptor (beta chain) was counted many times. The antigen is not known. The sample comes from a study of T cells in Graves' hyperthyroidism and ophthalmopathy. Study information: Staff took peripheral blood when the initial diagnosis was made, before any treatment began.

Amplified TCR beta CDR3 regions derived from RNA transcripts. The primer set for the first-round RT-PCR of the TCR CDR3 was HTBI. TCRdb fed the multiplex PCR reads into MiXCR, producing one record per CDR3 protein. The table records about 500,000 distinct CDR3 sequences, about 15% of them present only once. This CDR3 has 16 amino acids. Germline V gene lookup returns CDR1 MDHEN and CDR2 SYDVKM. The junction had 8 bases not matched to a gene; V was cut back by 3 bases and J by 3 bases. Patients with ophthalmopathy all had a Clinical Activity Score of at least 3, a NOSPECS grade of at least 4 and duration under 3 months. Lactation, pregnancy, other autoimmune disease or uncontrolled infection led to exclusion of patients. Study results and limitations: In blood, most of the thyroid clonotypes expanded above 0.001 were also present.

The sequencing input was blood. The receptor comes from a woman aged 25-40 years with Graves' ophthalmopathy. The J gene is TRBJ2-7, the V gene TRBV28; TRBD2 aligns across 10 bases. The chain's CDR3 is CASSLRSRTSGYEQYF. The CDR3 DNA reads TGTGCCAGCAGTTTGCGGTCCCGGACTAGCGGCTACGAGCAGTACTTC.